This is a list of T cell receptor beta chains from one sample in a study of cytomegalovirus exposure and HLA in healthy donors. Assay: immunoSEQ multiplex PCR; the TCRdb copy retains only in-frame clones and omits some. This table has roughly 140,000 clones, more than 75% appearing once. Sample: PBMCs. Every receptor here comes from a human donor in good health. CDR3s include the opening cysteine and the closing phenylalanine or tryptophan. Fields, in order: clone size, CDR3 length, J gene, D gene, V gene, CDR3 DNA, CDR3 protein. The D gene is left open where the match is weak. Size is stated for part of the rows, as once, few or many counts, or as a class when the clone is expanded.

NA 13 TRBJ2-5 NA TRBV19 TGTGCCAGCAAAGCGAGGGTCCAAGAGATCCAGTACTTC CASKARVQEIQYF
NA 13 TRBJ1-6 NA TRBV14 TGTGCCAGCAGCCAAAAAGGGGGGGTTCCCCTCCACTTT CASSQKGGVPLHF
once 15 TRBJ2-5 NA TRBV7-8 TGTGCCAGCACGCGGTCAGGGTGGGGACAAGAGACCCAGTACTTC CASTRSGWGQETQYF
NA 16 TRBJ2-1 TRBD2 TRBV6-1 TGTGCCAGCAGTGTATCAATAGCGGGGGGGAATAATGAGCAGTTCTTC CASSVSIAGGNNEQFF
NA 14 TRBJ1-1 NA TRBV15 TGTGCCACCAGCAGAGGTCAGGGGCCCACTGAAGCTTTCTTT CATSRGQGPTEAFF
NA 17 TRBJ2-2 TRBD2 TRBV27 TGTGCCAGCAGTTTAATGGCGGGAGGGCCAAACACCGGGGAGCTGTTTTTT CASSLMAGGPNTGELFF
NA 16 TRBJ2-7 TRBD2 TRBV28 TGTGCCAGCAGTCCCACCGGACTAGCGGGAGGTTACGAGCAGTACTTC CASSPTGLAGGYEQYF
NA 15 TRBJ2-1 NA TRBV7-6 TGTGCCAGCAGCTTAGTGGCGGGGCAATACAATGAGCAGTTCTTC CASSLVAGQYNEQFF
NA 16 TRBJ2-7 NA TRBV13 TGTGCCAGCAGCTCTCAGATGACAGGCATGTCCTACGAGCAGTACTTC CASSSQMTGMSYEQYF
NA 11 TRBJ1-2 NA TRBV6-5 TGTGCCAGCAGTCGCCAGGGATTCAACACCTTC CASSRQGFNTF
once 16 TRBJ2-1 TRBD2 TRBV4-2 TGTGCCAGCAGCCAAGGGGGACTAGCGGGATTGAATGAGCAGTTCTTC CASSQGGLAGLNEQFF
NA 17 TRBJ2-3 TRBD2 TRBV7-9 TGTGCCAGCAGCCGACTCCTAGCGGGGTTGTACGCAGATACGCAGTATTTT CASSRLLAGLYADTQYF
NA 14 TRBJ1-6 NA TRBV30 TGTGCCTGGACAGCGGTAGTTTCTAGTTCACCCCTCCACTTT CAWTAVVSSSPLHF
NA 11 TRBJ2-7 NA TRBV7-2 TGTGCCAGCAGCTACCGGTACGAGCAGTACTTC CASSYRYEQYF
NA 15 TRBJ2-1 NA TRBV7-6 TGTGCCAGCAGCTTAGGGGGGCTGGTTAGGAATGAGCAGTTCTTC CASSLGGLVRNEQFF
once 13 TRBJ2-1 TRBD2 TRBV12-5 TGTGCTAGTGGCTTCGGGAGGGAGGATGAGCAGTTCTTC CASGFGREDEQFF
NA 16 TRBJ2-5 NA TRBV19 TGTGCCAGTAGTATGATCAGCGAAGGGGTGAAGGAGACCCAGTACTTC CASSMISEGVKETQYF
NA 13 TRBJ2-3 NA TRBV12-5 TGTGCTAGTGGTTTGTCCTCCTACGATACGCAGTATTTT CASGLSSYDTQYF
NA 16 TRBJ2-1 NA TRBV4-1 TGCGCCAGCAGCCAAGAAGAACTAGTTGCAAACAATGAGCAGTTCTTC CASSQEELVANNEQFF
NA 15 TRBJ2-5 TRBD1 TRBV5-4 TGTGCCAGCAGCTTGGTTGGGACAGGGGAAGAGACCCAGTACTTC CASSLVGTGEETQYF
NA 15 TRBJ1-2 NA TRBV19 TGTGCCAGTAGACCCGCGGAGGGGTCAGGGTATGGCTACACCTTC CASRPAEGSGYGYTF
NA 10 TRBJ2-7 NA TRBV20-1 TGCAGTGCTCCCTTCGACGAGCAGTACTTC CSAPFDEQYF
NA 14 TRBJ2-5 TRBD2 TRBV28 TGTGCCAGCAGTTTGAGCGGGATCGCAGAGACCCAGTACTTC CASSLSGIAETQYF
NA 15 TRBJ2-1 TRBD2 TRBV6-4 TGTGCCAGCAGTGGGTTAGCGGGAGCCGGGAATGAGCAGTTCTTC CASSGLAGAGNEQFF
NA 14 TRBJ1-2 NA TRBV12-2 TGTGCAAGTCGCTTAGCATCAGGGTATTGTGGCTACACCTTC CASRLASGYCGYTF
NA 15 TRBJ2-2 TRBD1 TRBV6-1 TGTGCCAGCCGGGGACAGGGTATGGGAACCGGGGAGCTGTTTTTT CASRGQGMGTGELFF
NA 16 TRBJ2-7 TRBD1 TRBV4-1 TGCGCCAGCAGCCAAGTTCCTCCGGGACAGGGAGTCCAGCAGTACTTC CASSQVPPGQGVQQYF
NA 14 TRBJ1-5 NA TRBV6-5 TGTGCCAGCAGGAGGGTTGGGGAAGGACAGCCCCAGCATTTT CASRRVGEGQPQHF
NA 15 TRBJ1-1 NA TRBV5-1 TGCGCCAGCAGCTTGGAAGGGCGGTACAGGGAATTGTCTTTCTTT CASSLEGRYRELSFF
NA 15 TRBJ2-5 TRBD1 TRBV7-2 TGTGCCAGCAGACAACAGGGGGCTGCCGGAGAGACCCAGTACTTC CASRQQGAAGETQYF
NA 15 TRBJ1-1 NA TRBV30 TGTGCCTGGAGAAACCGCCCTCCCACAGGGTGTGAAGCTTTCTTT CAWRNRPPTGCEAFF
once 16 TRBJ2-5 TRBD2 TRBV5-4 TGTGCCAGCAGCTTCCCTTCGACTAGCGGGGAAGAGACCCAGTACTTC CASSFPSTSGEETQYF
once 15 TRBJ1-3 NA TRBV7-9 TGTGCCAGCAGCCTAAACAGGGACGCCGGAAACACCATATATTTT CASSLNRDAGNTIYF
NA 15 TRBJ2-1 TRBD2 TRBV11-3 TGTGCCAGCAGCTCCATAGCGGGAGAGACGGGCGAGCAGTTCTTC CASSSIAGETGEQFF
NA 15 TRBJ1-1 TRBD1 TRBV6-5 TGTGCCAGCAGTTACTCTACAGGGGGGACGACTGAAGCTTTCTTT CASSYSTGGTTEAFF
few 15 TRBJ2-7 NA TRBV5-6 TGTGCCAGCAGCATGGACGTCGAGGTCTCCTACGAGCAGTACTTC CASSMDVEVSYEQYF
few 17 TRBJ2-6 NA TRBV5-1 TGCGCCAGCAGCTTGGCGTTGGGGGGCTCTGGGGCCAACGTCCTGACTTTC CASSLALGGSGANVLTF